These 32 T cell receptor beta chains were all obtained from the same sample, sequenced in a study of control samples from healthy donors and cancer patients. Clones were sequenced by immunoSEQ multiplex PCR, and TCRdb holds only the in-frame ones, with some missing. The data contain roughly 120,000 clones, approximately 92% of them singletons. Sequenced sample: PBMCs. These receptors were collected from a woman in her forties or fifties with colorectal cancer.

This clone was counted a single time. The V call is TRBV19, the J call TRBJ1-2; D ambiguous. V was trimmed by 8 bases and J by 6 bases, leaving 10 bases between them. The V gene's germline CDR1 is LNHDA and CDR2 SQIVND (reference sequence). The CDR3 runs to 11 residues. CDR3 DNA: TGTGCCAGTCAAGGTCAGGATGGCTACACCTTC. Its protein is CASQGQDGYTF.

This chain connects TRBV10-1 to TRBJ2-5; no clear D. In germline, CDR1 is WNHNN, CDR2 SYGVQD (reference sequence). V lost 3 bases and J 3 bases, leaving 8 bases between the germline ends. The CDR3 covers 13 residues. The CDR3 sequence: CASSEGAKETQYF. CDR3 sequence (DNA): TGCGCCAGCAGTGAAGGAGCGAAAGAGACCCAGTACTTC.

This chain uses TRBV10-3 with TRBJ1-2, with a weak D call TRBD1 (6 bases). The germline V gene encodes CDR1 ENHRY and CDR2 SYGVKD. V was cut by 6 bases and J by 4 bases, with 15 bases left in between. CDR3 size: 14 residues. Written as DNA, the CDR3 is TGTGCCATCAGCGTGGACAGCCAAGGCTATGGCTACACCTTC. This gives the protein CAISVDSQGYGYTF.

V is TRBV5-1 and J is TRBJ1-2, with D tentatively TRBD1 (5 bases). The V end was cut by 1 base, the J end by 0 bases, with 7 bases between. The CDR3 covers 14 residues. Germline V lookup: CDR1 SGHRS, CDR2 YFSETQ. In DNA, the CDR3 is TGCGCCAGCAGCTTGCAGGGATCTAACTATGGCTACACCTTC. Its protein product is CASSLQGSNYGYTF.

This rearrangement joins TRBV27 to TRBJ2-1, with TRBD2 identical over 9 bases. This CDR3 has 15 amino acids. Germline CDR1 MNHEY, CDR2 SMNVEV (reference sequence). V lost 2 bases and J lost 6; bases outside the gene matches: 5. The CDR3 DNA follows: TGTGCCAGCAGTTTAGTGGCTAGCGGGATCAATGAGCAGTTCTTC. Encoded protein: CASSLVASGINEQFF.

The V gene is TRBV3-1 (or the pseudogene TRBV3-2), the J gene TRBJ1-1, with 9 bases that match TRBD1. CDR3 length: 15 residues. CDR1 LGHDT and CDR2 YNNKEL come from the germline V gene (reference sequence). After removal of 4 bases from V and 1 base from J, the junction contained 4 bases not matched to a gene. The CDR3 sequence: CASSPPDRGNTEAFF. CDR3 coding DNA: TGTGCCAGCAGCCCCCCGGACAGGGGGAACACTGAAGCTTTCTTT.

The sample holds one count of this clone. The V gene is TRBV5-1, the J gene TRBJ2-3; D is possibly TRBD1 (7 bases). The CDR3 is made up of 16 amino acids. Between the trimmed V and J ends, which lost 2 bases and 3 bases, there was a span of 16 bases. Germline V gene lookup returns CDR1 SGHRS and CDR2 YFSETQ. The CDR3 nucleotides read TGCGCCAGCAGCTTTGACCCACAGGGGAGGACAGATACGCAGTATTTT. Amino acid sequence: CASSFDPQGRTDTQYF.

This clone appeared once. The CDR3 coding sequence is TGTGCCACCAAAGGGGCGGGAACCGTCGCCGGGGAGCTGTTTTTT. It codes for CATKGAGTVAGELFF. This sequence joins TRBV24-1 and TRBJ2-2; TRBD2 is a possible D gene (6 bases). CDR1 and CDR2 from the germline V gene are KGHDR and SFDVKD. The CDR3 runs to 15 residues. V was pared by 8 bases and J by 6 bases, with 18 bases between.

The chain has TRBV9 and TRBJ2-2; D call uncertain. The germline gives CDR1 SGDLS, CDR2 YYNGEE. The length of the CDR3 is 12 residues. The V end was cut by 1 base, the J end by 6 bases, with 4 bases between. The CDR3 DNA is TGTGCCAGCAGCGTATCTCCCGGGGAGCTGTTTTTT. It specifies CASSVSPGELFF.

The chain has TRBV5-1 and TRBJ2-5, with D possibly matching TRBD1 (6 bases). V lost 0 bases and J 1 base, leaving 10 bases between the germline ends. The CDR3 has 15 amino acids. Germline V gene sequence: CDR1 SGHRS, CDR2 YFSETQ. CDR3 residues: CASSLDQGIQETQYF. The CDR3 DNA reads TGCGCCAGCAGCTTGGACCAGGGGATCCAAGAGACCCAGTACTTC.

The chain joins TRBV30 to TRBJ2-7; 8 positions agree with TRBD2. Looked up from germline, CDR1 is GTSNPN and CDR2 is SVGIG (reference sequence). Losses at the gene ends were 0 bases for V and 5 bases for J; bases not matched to a gene: 6. The CDR3 is made up of 14 amino acids. Here the CDR3 DNA reads TGTGCCTGGAGTGTGAGGCGGGGGGCCCACGAGCAGTACTTC. Protein sequence: CAWSVRRGAHEQYF.

This clone was recorded only once. The chain is built from TRBV6-6 and TRBJ2-2; TRBD2 might be the D (7 bases). Looked up from germline, CDR1 is MNHNY and CDR2 is SVGAGI (reference sequence). The CDR3 has 14 residues. V lost 7 bases and J lost 1, with 10 bases in between. CDR3 residues: CASKGGGNTGELFF. DNA of the CDR3: TGTGCCAGCAAGGGAGGGGGGAACACCGGGGAGCTGTTTTTT.

V and J are TRBV5-6 and TRBJ1-1; possible D gene TRBD1, 6 bases. The germline V gene encodes CDR1 SGHDT and CDR2 YYEEEE. This CDR3 spans 17 amino acids. Trimming cost V 1 base and J 0 bases, with 16 bases left between them. The CDR3 region is CASSLTGRGNMNTEAFF. CDR3 nucleotide sequence: TGTGCCAGCAGCTTGACCGGGAGGGGGAACATGAACACTGAAGCTTTCTTT.

This clone was seen a few times. The sample has other DNA sequences that encode this CDR3 too. The rearrangement joins TRBV7-8 to TRBJ2-3; TRBD1 matches 7 bases. The CDR3 spans 16 residues. V trimming: 0 bases; J trimming: 5 bases; junction bases outside the gene matches: 8. Germline V gene data show CDR1 as SGHVS and CDR2 as FQNEAQ. Here the CDR3 DNA reads TGTGCCAGCAGCTTAGCGTTGAGACAGGGTAAAGATACGCAGTATTTT. Translated, it gives CASSLALRQGKDTQYF.

As to this clone: Other DNA sequences of this sample code for an identical CDR3. The chain combines TRBV5-1 with TRBJ1-1; D may be TRBD1 (5 bases). The CDR3 runs 13 residues. The germline CDR1 and CDR2 sequences are SGHRS and YFSETQ. With 1 base removed from V and 3 bases from J, the gap between germline ends came to 7 bases. DNA of the CDR3: TGCGCCAGCAGCTTGCAGGGCGACACTGAAGCTTTCTTT. This translates into CASSLQGDTEAFF.

DNA of the CDR3: TGTGCCAGTAGTGGGACAGGGGCCCCTCGGGGCTACACCTTC. Protein product: CASSGTGAPRGYTF. The V gene is TRBV19, the J gene TRBJ1-2; 10 bases line up with TRBD1. The V gene's germline CDR1 is LNHDA and CDR2 SQIVND (reference sequence). The CDR3 is 14 amino acids. The ends lost 5 bases at V and 8 bases at J; junction bases unmatched: 8.

CDR3 amino acids: CASSRLGPNEKLFF. The CDR3 region has the DNA TGTGCCAGCTCACGACTGGGACCGAATGAAAAACTGTTTTTT. This chain uses TRBV18 with TRBJ1-4; tentative D call: TRBD1 (5 bases). The CDR3 has 14 amino acids. V was pared by 4 bases and J by 5 bases, with 11 bases between. Germline loops: CDR1 KGHSH, CDR2 LQKENI.

V and J are TRBV12-5 and TRBJ2-1; the match to TRBD1 covers 7 bases. Germline values: CDR1 LGHNT, CDR2 FRNRAP. This CDR3 is 17 amino acids long. Losses at the gene ends were 3 bases for V and 5 bases for J; bases not matched to a gene: 13. The CDR3 coding sequence is TGTGCTAGTGGTTTAACCGCCCCGGGACAGACGAACAATGAGCAGTTCTTC. Its protein product is CASGLTAPGQTNNEQFF.

V gene TRBV5-1 combines with J gene TRBJ1-1; TRBD1 is a possible D gene (6 bases). With 4 bases removed from V and 3 bases from J, the gap between germline ends came to 13 bases. Germline CDR1 reads SGHRS; CDR2 reads YFSETQ. This CDR3 has 14 residues. CDR3 sequence (DNA): TGCGCCAGCAGCACACAGGGTTTGGACACTGAAGCTTTCTTT. Protein sequence: CASSTQGLDTEAFF.

As for this clone: This specimen includes other DNA sequences encoding the same CDR3. The gene calls are TRBV5-1 and TRBJ1-6, with D perhaps TRBD1 (5 bases). Per germline, CDR1 SGHRS and CDR2 YFSETQ. This CDR3 is 16 amino acids long. Between the trimmed V and J ends, which lost 4 bases and 4 bases, there was a span of 15 bases. The CDR3, as DNA: TGCGCCAGCAGCGCAGCCGGGACGGATTATAATTCACCCCTCCACTTT. It translates to CASSAAGTDYNSPLHF.

DNA of the CDR3: TGTGCCAGCAGTGAAATGCGAGAAAAACTGTTTTTT. Encoded protein: CASSEMREKLFF. The chain joins TRBV6-1 to TRBJ1-4; D gene unclear. V gave up 2 bases and J gave up 8 bases, with 6 bases separating them. The CDR3 spans 12 residues. The V gene's germline CDR1 is MNHNS and CDR2 SASEGT.

The chain is built from TRBV7-8 and TRBJ1-2; D unclear. The CDR3 covers 15 residues. Germline assignment: CDR1 SGHVS and CDR2 FQNEAQ. V shed 0 bases and J shed 3 bases, with 11 bases lying between them. CDR3 amino acids: CASSLAISAYYGYTF. The CDR3 coding sequence is TGTGCCAGCAGCTTAGCGATATCAGCGTACTATGGCTACACCTTC.

The J gene is TRBJ2-7, the V gene TRBV27; D uncertain. CDR1 is MNHEY and CDR2 is SMNVEV in the germline V gene (reference sequence). CDR3 length equals 16 residues. Trimming took 5 bases from V and 0 from J, leaving 17 bases between them. Written as DNA, the CDR3 is TGTGCCAGCAGTCCTGAGGAGCACACCAGCTCCTACGAGCAGTACTTC. Translating gives CASSPEEHTSSYEQYF.

The chain has TRBV19 and TRBJ1-4, with TRBD1 identical over 8 bases. The CDR3 has 12 amino acids. CDR1 and CDR2 (germline): LNHDA, SQIVND (reference sequence). With 10 bases clipped from V and 8 bases from J, the junction kept 6 bases outside the gene matches. As DNA, the CDR3 is TGTGCCACGGACAGGGTCAGGGAAAAACTGTTTTTT. Translation: CATDRVREKLFF.

The chain links TRBV25-1 to TRBJ1-5; D is uncertain. Trimming removed 0 bases at V and 4 bases at J, with 7 bases between. CDR1 is MGHDK and CDR2 is SYGVNS in the germline V gene. CDR3 length: 14 residues. CDR3 in amino acids: CASSEYNSNQPQHF. DNA for the CDR3: TGTGCCAGCAGTGAATATAACAGTAATCAGCCCCAGCATTTT.

This rearrangement joins TRBV7-2 to TRBJ2-5; either TRBD1 or TRBD2 may supply D (7 bases each). Trimming took off 2 bases at V and 3 bases at J, with 10 bases between the two ends. The CDR3 totals 14 residues. CDR1 and CDR2 from the germline V gene are SGHTA and FQGNSA. For the CDR3, the DNA is TGTGCCAGCAGCTTATCAGGGGGGGAAGAGACCCAGTACTTC. Translation: CASSLSGGEETQYF. The variable domain in full, with the rest retrieved from reference TRBV7-2 and TRBJ2-5, is GAGVSQSPSNKVTEKGKDVELRCDPISGHTALYWYRQSLGQGLEFLIYFQGNSAPDKSGLPSDRFSAERTGGSVSTLTIQRTQQEDSAVYLCASSLSGGEETQYFGPGTRLLVL.

This clone was recorded only once. The genes are TRBV5-4 and TRBJ1-1, with D unclear. The CDR3 totals 13 residues. V was trimmed by 2 bases and J by 2 bases, leaving 7 bases between them. Germline V gene data show CDR1 as SGHNT and CDR2 as YYREEE (reference sequence). The CDR3, as DNA: TGTGCCAGCAGCTTTCACAGCAACACTGAAGCTTTCTTT. This gives the protein CASSFHSNTEAFF.

The chain recombines TRBV29-1 with TRBJ1-1; D may be TRBD1 (5 bases). Trimming removed 6 bases from V and 0 bases from J, with 23 bases in between. Germline CDR1 SQVTM, CDR2 ANQGSEA. The CDR3 totals 17 residues. DNA for the CDR3: TGCAGCGTGCGACCGGCAGGGCAGGGACGGATGAACACTGAAGCTTTCTTT. Its protein is CSVRPAGQGRMNTEAFF.

The CDR3 sequence: CASSLLSGRDRSFRQFF. CDR3 bases: TGTGCCAGCAGTTTATTGAGTGGTCGGGACAGATCTTTCCGGCAGTTCTTC. The rearrangement joins TRBV27 to TRBJ2-1, with 7 bases that match TRBD1. Germline V CDR1 and CDR2: MNHEY, SMNVEV (reference sequence). CDR3 length: 17 amino acids. The trim removed 1 base at V and 12 bases at J, leaving 18 bases unmatched.

This clone was observed a single time. The chain has TRBV6-5 and TRBJ2-7; D is undetermined. CDR3 size: 13 residues. Germline CDR1 and CDR2: MNHEY and SVGAGI. V lost 10 bases and J lost 5, with 18 bases in between. CDR3 bases: TGTGCCACCAAGTCCCGGGTAAGCGACGAGCAGTACTTC. Protein: CATKSRVSDEQYF.

CDR3 in amino acids: CASSFRDRNNSPLHF. In nucleotides, the CDR3 is TGCGCCAGCAGCTTCCGGGACAGAAATAATTCACCCCTCCACTTT. The chain combines TRBV5-1 with TRBJ1-6; 7 positions agree with TRBD1. V was pared by 2 bases and J by 5 bases, with 4 bases of the junction left unmatched. CDR1 is SGHRS and CDR2 is YFSETQ in the germline V gene. The CDR3 totals 15 residues.

The rearrangement uses TRBV6-5 and TRBJ2-7, with D hard to call. In germline, CDR1 is MNHEY, CDR2 SVGAGI. The CDR3 loop spans 15 amino acids. V lost 0 bases and J lost 3, with 12 bases in between. The CDR3 region is CASSYSPRLNYEQYF. The CDR3, as DNA: TGTGCCAGCAGTTACTCTCCCAGGTTAAACTACGAGCAGTACTTC.